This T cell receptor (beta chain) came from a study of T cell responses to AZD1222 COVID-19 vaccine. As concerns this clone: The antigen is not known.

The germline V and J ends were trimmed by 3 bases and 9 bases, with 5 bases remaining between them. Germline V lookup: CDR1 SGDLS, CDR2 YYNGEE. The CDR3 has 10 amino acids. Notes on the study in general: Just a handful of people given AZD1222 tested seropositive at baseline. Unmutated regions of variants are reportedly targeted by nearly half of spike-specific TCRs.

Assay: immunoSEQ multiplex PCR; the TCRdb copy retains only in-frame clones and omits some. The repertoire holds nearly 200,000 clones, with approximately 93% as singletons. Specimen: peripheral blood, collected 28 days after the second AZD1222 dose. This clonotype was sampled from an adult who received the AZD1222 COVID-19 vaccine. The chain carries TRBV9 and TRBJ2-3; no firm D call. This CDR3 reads CASSGRTQYF. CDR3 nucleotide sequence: TGTGCCAGCAGCGGCCGGACGCAGTATTTT.